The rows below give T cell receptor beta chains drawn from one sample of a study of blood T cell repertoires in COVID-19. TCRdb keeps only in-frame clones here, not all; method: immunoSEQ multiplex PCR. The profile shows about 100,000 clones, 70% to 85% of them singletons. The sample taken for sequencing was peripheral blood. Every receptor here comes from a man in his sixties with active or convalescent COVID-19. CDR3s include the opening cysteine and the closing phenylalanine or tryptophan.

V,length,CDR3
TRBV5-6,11,CASRRRGEQFF
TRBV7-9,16,CASSPRLAGSTDTQYF
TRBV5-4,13,CASRPMGDNEQFF
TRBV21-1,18,CASSSGQGAKRSADTQYF
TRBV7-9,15,CASSVLAGVYNEQFF
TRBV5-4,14,CASSRQGANYGYTF
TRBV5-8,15,CASSRTSGRKETQYF
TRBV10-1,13,CASSEDRSDTQYF
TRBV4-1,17,CASSQDPSSGGAYEQYF
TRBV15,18,CATSGDRTSGSLLYEQYF
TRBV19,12,CASVIGNTEAFF
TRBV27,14,CASRLAGGPSEQFF
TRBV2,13,CASDPGGNYGYTF
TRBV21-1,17,CASSKDACTGSNQPQHF
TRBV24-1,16,CATSDLTSGRTDTQYF
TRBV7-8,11,CASSRQYTQYF
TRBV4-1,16,CASSQEGGRGPNEQFF
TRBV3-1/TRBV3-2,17,CASSPSSGIMTFNEQFF
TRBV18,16,CASSSAGQGATGELFF
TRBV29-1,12,CSVDRTGAQAFF
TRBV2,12,CASRAQGYGYTF
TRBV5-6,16,CASSHLDDTTNEKLFF
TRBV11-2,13,CASSLDRHNEQFF
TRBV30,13,CAWAGTGANVLTF
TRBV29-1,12,CSVVRGGDTQYF
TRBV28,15,CASSQLGQGNTEAFF
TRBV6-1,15,CASSESGTGRQGYTF
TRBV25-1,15,CASSESGTGVHSYTF
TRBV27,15,CASSFPGGPANEQFF
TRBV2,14,CASSERRSTDTQYF
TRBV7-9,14,CASSLQGRAEKLFF
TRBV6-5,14,CASRRTASNQPQHF
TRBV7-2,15,CASSHDRGRSQPQHF
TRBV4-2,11,CASSSGYEQYF
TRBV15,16,CATSRLQTGNPSGYTF
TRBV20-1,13,CSASSGGPETQYF
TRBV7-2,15,CASSLRDRVSHEQFF
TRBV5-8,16,CASRGGTALRNQPQHF
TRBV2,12,CASSDYSGEQFF
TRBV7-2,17,CASSQLGTSGSTGELFF
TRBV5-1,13,CASSLVGVETQYF
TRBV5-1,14,CASSLNTGSTEAFF
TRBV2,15,CASRTPGYAQITQYF
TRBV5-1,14,CASSLGDSTDTQYF
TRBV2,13,CASGTVPWNTIYF